This TCR beta chain stems from a study of T-cell reconstitution after alpha-beta-depleted transplantation in children. In its sample, this clonotype was seen many times. At one of its ends the junction is not consistent with the germline gene, which may arise from a read error. Germline V gene data show CDR1 as SGHTA and CDR2 as FQGTGA. The CDR3 has 14 amino acids. As it was prepared, the TCRbeta library received unique molecular identifiers. MiXCR was run by TCRdb on the PCR reads, yielding one entry per CDR3 protein. The sample has 600,000 to 700,000 distinct CDR3 sequences; 16% are singletons. This TCR came from a human donor who donated a stem cell graft to a child with acute myeloid leukemia. J is TRBJ2-1 and V is TRBV7-3; D is possibly TRBD1 (6 bases). Specimen: PBMCs from the stem cell graft donor, collected from the stem cell graft. CDR3 loop: CASSLTGQGNEQFF. In DNA, the CDR3 is TGCGCCAGCAGCTTAACAGGGCAGGGCAATGAGCAGTTCTTC.